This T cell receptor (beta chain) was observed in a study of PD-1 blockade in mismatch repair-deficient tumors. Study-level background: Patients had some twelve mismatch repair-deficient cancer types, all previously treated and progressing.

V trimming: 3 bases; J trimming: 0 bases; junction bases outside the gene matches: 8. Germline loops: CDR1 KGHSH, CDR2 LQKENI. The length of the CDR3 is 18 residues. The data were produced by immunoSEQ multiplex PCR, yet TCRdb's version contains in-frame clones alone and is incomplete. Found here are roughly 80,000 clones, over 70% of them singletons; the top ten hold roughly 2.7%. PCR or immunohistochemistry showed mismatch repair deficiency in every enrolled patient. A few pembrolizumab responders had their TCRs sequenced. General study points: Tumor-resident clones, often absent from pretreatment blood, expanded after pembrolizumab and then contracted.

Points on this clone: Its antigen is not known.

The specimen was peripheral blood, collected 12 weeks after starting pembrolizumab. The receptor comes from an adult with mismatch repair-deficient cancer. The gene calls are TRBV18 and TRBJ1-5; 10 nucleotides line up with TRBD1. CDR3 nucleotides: TGTGCCAGCTCACCCCCGGGACAGGGGTCCCATAGCAATCAGCCCCAGCATTTT. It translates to CASSPPGQGSHSNQPQHF.